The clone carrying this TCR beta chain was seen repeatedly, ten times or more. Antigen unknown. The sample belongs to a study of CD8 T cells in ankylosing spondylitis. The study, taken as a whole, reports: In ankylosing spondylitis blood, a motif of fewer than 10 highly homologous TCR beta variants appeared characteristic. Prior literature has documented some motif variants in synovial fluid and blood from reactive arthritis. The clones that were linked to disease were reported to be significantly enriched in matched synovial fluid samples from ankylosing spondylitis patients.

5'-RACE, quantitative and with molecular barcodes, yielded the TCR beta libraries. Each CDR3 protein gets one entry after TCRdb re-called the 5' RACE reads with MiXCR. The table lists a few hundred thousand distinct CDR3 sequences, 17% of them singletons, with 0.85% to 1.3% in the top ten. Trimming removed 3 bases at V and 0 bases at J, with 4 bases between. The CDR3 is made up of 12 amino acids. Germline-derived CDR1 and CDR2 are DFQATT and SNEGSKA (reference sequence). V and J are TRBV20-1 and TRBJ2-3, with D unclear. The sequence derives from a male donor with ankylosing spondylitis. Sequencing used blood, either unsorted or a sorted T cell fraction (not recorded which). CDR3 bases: TGCAGTGCTAGCGGGAGCACAGATACGCAGTATTTT. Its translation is CSASGSTDTQYF.